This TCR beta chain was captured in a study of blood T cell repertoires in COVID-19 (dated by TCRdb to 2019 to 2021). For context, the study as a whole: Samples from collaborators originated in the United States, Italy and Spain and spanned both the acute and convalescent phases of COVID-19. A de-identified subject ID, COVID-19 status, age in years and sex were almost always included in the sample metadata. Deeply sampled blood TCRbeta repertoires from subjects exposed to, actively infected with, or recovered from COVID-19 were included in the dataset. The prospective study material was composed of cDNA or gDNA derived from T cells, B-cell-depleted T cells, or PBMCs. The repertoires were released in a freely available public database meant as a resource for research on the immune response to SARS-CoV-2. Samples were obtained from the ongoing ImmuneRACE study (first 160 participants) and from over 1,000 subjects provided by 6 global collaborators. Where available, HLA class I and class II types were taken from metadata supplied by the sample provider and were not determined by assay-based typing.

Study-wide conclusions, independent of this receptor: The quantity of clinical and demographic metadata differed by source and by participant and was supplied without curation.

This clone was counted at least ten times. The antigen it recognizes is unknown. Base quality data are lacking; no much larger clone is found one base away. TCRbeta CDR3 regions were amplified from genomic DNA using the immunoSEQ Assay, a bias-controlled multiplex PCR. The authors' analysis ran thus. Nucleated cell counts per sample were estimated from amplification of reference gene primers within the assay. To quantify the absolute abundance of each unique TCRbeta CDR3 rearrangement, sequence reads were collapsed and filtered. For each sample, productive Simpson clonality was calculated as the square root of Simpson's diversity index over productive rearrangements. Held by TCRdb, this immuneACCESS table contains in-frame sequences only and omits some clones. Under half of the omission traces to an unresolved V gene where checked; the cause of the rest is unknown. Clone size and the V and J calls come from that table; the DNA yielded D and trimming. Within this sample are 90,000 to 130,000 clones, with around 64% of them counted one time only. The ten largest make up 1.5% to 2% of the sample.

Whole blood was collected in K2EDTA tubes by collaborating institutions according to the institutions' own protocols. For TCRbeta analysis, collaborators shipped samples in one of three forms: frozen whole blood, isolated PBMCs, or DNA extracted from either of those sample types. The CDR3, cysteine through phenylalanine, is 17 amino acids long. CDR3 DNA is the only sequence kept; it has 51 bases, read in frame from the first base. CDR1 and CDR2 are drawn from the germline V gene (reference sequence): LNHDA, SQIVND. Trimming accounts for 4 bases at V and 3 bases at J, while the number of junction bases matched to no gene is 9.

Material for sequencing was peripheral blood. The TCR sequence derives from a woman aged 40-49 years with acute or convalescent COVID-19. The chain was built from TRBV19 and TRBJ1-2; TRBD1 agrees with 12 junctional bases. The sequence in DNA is TGTGCCAGTAGTACGAGAACGGGACAGGGGGCAGACTATGGCTACACCTTC. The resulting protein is CASSTRTGQGADYGYTF.